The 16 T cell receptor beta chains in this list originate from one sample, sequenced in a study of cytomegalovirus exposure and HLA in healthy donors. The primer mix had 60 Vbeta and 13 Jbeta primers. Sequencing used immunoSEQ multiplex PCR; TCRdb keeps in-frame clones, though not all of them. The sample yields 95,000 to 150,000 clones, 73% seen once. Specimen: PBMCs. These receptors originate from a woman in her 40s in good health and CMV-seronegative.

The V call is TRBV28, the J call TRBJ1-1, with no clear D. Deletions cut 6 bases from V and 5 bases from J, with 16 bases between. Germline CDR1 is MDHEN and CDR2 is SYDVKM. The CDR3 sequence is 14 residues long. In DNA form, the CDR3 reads TGTGCCAGCAGCCCTTTCCACGGAGGTACTGAAGCTTTCTTT. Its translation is CASSPFHGGTEAFF.

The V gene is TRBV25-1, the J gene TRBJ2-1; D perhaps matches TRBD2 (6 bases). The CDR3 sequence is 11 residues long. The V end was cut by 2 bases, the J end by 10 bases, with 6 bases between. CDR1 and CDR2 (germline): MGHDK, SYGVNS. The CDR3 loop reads CASSEAGEQFF. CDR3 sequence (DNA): TGTGCCAGCAGTGAAGCGGGGGAGCAGTTCTTC.

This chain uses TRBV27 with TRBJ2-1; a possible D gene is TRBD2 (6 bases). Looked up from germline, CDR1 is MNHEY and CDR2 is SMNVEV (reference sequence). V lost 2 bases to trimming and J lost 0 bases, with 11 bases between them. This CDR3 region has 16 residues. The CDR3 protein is CASSLEHGSSYNEQFF. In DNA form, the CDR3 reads TGTGCCAGCAGTTTAGAGCACGGGAGCTCCTACAATGAGCAGTTCTTC.

CDR3 coding DNA: TGTGCCAGCGGGGGCAGCTCCTACGAGCAGTACTTC. The encoded protein is CASGGSSYEQYF. The rearrangement links TRBV28 to TRBJ2-7; D is possibly TRBD1 (6 bases). The CDR3 has 12 amino acids. Trimming pared 8 bases from V and 0 bases from J, leaving 8 bases between. Germline loops: CDR1 MDHEN, CDR2 SYDVKM.

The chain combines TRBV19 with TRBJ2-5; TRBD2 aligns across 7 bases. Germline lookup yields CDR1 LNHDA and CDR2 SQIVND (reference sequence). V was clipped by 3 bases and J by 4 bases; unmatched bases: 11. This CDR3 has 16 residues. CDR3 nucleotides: TGTGCCAGTAGTATCCCCCGGGGGGAGAAAAGAGAGACCCAGTACTTC. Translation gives CASSIPRGEKRETQYF.

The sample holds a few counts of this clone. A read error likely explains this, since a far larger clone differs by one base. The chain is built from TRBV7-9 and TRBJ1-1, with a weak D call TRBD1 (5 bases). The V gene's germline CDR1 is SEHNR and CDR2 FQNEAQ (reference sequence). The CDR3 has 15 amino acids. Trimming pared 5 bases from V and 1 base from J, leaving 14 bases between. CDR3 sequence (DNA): TGTGCCAGCAGCCGTTGGGTTCAGGGGAACACTGAAGCTTTCTTT. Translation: CASSRWVQGNTEAFF.

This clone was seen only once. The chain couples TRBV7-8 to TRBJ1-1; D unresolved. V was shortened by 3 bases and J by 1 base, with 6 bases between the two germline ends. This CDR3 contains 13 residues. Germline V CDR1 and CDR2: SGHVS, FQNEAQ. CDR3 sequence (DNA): TGTGCCAGCAGCTTCATCAGGAACACTGAAGCTTTCTTT. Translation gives CASSFIRNTEAFF.

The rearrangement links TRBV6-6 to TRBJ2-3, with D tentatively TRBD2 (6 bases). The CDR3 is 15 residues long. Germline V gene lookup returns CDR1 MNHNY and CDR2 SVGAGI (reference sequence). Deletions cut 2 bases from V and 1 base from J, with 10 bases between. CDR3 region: CASSYLGGRTDTQYF. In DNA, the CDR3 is TGTGCCAGCAGTTACCTCGGGGGACGCACAGATACGCAGTATTTT.

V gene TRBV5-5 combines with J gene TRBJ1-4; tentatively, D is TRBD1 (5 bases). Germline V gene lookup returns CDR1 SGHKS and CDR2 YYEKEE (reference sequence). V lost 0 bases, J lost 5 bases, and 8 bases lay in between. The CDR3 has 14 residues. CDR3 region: CASSLGGRNEKLFF. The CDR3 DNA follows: TGTGCCAGCAGCTTGGGGGGCCGCAATGAAAAACTGTTTTTT.

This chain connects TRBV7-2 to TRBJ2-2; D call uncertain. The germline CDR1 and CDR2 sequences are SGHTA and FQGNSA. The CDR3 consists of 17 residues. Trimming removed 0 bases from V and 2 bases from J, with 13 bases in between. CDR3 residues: CASSLALPLRNTGELFF. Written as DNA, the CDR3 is TGTGCCAGCAGCTTAGCGCTTCCTTTGAGAAACACCGGGGAGCTGTTTTTT.

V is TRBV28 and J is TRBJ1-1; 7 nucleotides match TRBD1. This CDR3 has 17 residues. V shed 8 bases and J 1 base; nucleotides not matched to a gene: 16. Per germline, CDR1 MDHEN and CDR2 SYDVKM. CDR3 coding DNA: TGTGCCAGCCATAGGGGGCGACTCGTCCCTTCGAACACTGAAGCTTTCTTT. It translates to CASHRGRLVPSNTEAFF. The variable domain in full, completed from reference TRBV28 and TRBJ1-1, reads DVKVTQSSRYLVKRTGEKVFLECVQDMDHENMFWYRQDPGLGLRLIYFSYDVKMKEKGDIPEGYSVSREKKERFSLILESASTNQTSMYLCASHRGRLVPSNTEAFFGQGTRLTVV.

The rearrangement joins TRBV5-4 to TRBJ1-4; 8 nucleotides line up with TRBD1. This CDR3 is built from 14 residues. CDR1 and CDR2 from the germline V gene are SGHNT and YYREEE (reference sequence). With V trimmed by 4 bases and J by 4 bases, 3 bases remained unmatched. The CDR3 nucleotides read TGTGCCAGCAGCACAGGGGGGGATAATGAAAAACTGTTTTTT. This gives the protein CASSTGGDNEKLFF.

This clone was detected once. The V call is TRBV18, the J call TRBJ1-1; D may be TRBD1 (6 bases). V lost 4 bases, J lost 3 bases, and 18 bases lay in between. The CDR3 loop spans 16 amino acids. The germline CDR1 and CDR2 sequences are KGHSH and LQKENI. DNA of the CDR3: TGTGCCAGCTCACAACGAACAGGGTATGAGGACACTGAAGCTTTCTTT. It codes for CASSQRTGYEDTEAFF.

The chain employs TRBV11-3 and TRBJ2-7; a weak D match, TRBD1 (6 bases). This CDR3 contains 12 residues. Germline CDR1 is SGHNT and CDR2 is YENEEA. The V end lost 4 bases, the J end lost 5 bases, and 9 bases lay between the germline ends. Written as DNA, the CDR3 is TGTGCCAGCAGCTCCTCAGGGGACGAGCAGTACTTC. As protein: CASSSSGDEQYF.

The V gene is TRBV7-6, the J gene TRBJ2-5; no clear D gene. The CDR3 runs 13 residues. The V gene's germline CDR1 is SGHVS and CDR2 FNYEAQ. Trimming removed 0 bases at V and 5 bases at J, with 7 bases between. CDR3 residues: CASSLAVRETQYF. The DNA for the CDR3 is TGTGCCAGCAGCTTAGCTGTCCGGGAGACCCAGTACTTC.

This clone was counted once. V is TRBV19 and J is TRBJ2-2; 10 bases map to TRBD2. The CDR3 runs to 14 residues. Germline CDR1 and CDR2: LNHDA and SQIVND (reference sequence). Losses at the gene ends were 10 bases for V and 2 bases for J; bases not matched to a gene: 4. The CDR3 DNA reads TGTGCCACAAGGACTAGCGGAAACACCGGGGAGCTGTTTTTT. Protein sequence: CATRTSGNTGELFF.